This TCR beta chain was identified in a study of vaccination and CD4 T cells after COVID-19 (dated by TCRdb to between 2021 and 2022). About the full investigation: The convalescent cohort comprised six males and four females, including two Hispanic individuals, seven Caucasians, two Asians and one multiracial person. Participants received two doses of either the Pfizer-BioNTech BNT162b2 vaccine (n=8) or the Moderna mRNA-1273 vaccine (n=2). Post-COVID blood samples from convalescent patients were collected a median of around 100 days after diagnosis, with a range of roughly 35 to 170 days. The time from the second vaccine dose to post-vaccine blood sampling had a median of around 72 days and ranged from about 14 to 250 days. For stimulating the cultures, overlapping spike peptide pools were used, derived from SARS-CoV-2 as well as from the common cold coronaviruses HCoV-NL63, HCoV-OC43 and HCoV-229E. As controls, cultures received a CEFX viral epitope pool (the positive control), an HIV-1 Nef peptide pool (the negative control), or no peptide at all. The spike-specific CD4+ TCR repertoire was compared before and after mRNA vaccination in fewer than eleven COVID-19 convalescent patients and a few infection-naive healthy vaccine recipients. The paper as a whole reports these results and caveats: Of the vaccine-specific clones found in convalescent patients, nearly all (304 of 307) were mono-reactive for SARS-CoV-2 spike instead of being cross-reactive with common cold coronaviruses. In convalescent patients, a median about 84% of post-vaccine SARS-CoV-2-reactive clones were detected only after vaccination, and vaccine-specific priming was suggested by this finding. The study included relatively few convalescent patients and did not analyze early timepoints after natural infection. An increase in the median number of SARS-CoV-2-reactive clonotypes from around 20 after infection to 35 to 40 after vaccination was observed, but the change was not found to be significant.

Library construction relied on PCR. At the Johns Hopkins FTIC core, DNA from the cultured CD4+ T cells underwent TCR sequencing with the Oncomine TCR Beta short-read assay. Genomic DNA was extracted from the cultured CD4+ T cells with the QIAamp micro DNA kit. Oncomine TCR Beta libraries from cultured CD4+ T cells were pooled using unique dual indexes and sequenced on an Illumina iSeq 100. The source study handled its data this way. Non-productive sequences were removed, and CDR3s that did not start with C, did not end with F or W, or were shorter than 7 amino acids were discarded. Antigen-specific clonotypes were identified using the MANAFEST web application through comparison of peptide-stimulated wells with reference and other culture wells. An FDR below 0.05, an odds ratio above 5, and a productive frequency above 0.1% in at least two of three replicate wells were required for clones to be considered positive. Cross-reactive clonotypes were defined as significantly expanded in both SARS-CoV-2 spike wells and at least one common cold coronavirus spike condition. Similarity between CDR3 sequences was evaluated in R version 3.6.1 using Levenshtein distances (stringdist) and unrooted phylogenetic trees (ape). TCRdb itself trimmed the public reads at Q25 with fastp, ran MiXCR and retained productive beta chains. Every distinct CDR3 protein forms one entry, paired with its most common genes and DNA. These V and J calls derive from TCRdb rather than the authors' analysis. Within this sample are under 20,000 distinct CDR3 sequences, with approximately 80% of them counted one time only. Together, the top ten hold approximately 18% of the sample.

In light of the paper, this sample's treatment or condition label describes: approximately nine-day PBMC culture with coronavirus spike peptide pools or control peptides (ViraFEST assay). The ViraFEST assay was used in the study, in which antigen-specific T cells were expanded with peptide pools and expanded clonotypes were subsequently identified by TCR sequencing. The absence of prior SARS-CoV-2 infection in healthy vaccine recipients was confirmed by negative nucleocapsid antibody tests before and after vaccination. Over 1.5 million PBMCs per well were cultured in IMDM with roughly 5% human AB serum and 8 to 10 IU/ml IL-2, plus 10 ug/ml peptide pools. Half of the culture medium was replaced with fresh IL-2-containing medium on days 3 and 7. After approximately 11 days of culture, CD4+ T cells were isolated by negative selection with the EasySep CD4+ T cell isolation kit. PBMCs were separated from whole blood using Ficoll-Paque Plus gradient centrifugation and then either used fresh or cryopreserved at -140C. In general, triplicate wells were set up for every culture condition.

CDR1 is given as GTSNPN and CDR2 as SVGIG, both from the germline V gene (reference sequence). The CDR3, from cysteine to phenylalanine, totals 15 residues. Only the CDR3 portion is preserved as DNA: 45 bases, with reading frame beginning at the first base. V and J lose 2 bases and 0 bases, and a span of 12 bases separates them. In regard to this clonotype: The antigen it recognizes is unknown. No base quality information exists; no much larger clone differs at one position.

The starting material was CD4+ T cells from blood, cultured in vitro, obtained after SARS-CoV-2 vaccination. The chain was built from TRBV30 and TRBJ2-3, and TRBD1 may be the D gene, going by 6 matching bases. This sequence was found in a human donor who received a COVID-19 vaccine. The DNA sequence follows: TGTGCCTGGAGTTCACCGGGACATAGCACAGATACGCAGTATTTT. It is translated as CAWSSPGHSTDTQYF.